These T cell receptor beta chains were read from a single sample in a study of cytomegalovirus exposure and HLA in healthy donors. Assay: immunoSEQ multiplex PCR; the TCRdb copy retains only in-frame clones and omits some. The sample has tens of thousands of clones, around 78% seen once; the top ten hold 0.57%. The sequencing sample was made of PBMCs. Receptors originate from a young man in good health and CMV-seronegative. Each CDR3 is given with its conserved first and last residue. A D gene is named only where the DNA matches it firmly. Part of the rows lack a size; the others show once, few, many or a class for expanded clones.

-	-	TRBV6-5	TRBJ1-2	CASSYSQGREYGYTF	TGTGCCAGCAGTTACTCCCAGGGTCGAGAATACGGCTACACCTTC
-	-	TRBV19	TRBJ1-4	CASSSFNGGGRKLFF	TGTGCCAGTAGTTCCTTTAACGGCGGAGGACGAAAACTGTTTTTT
-	-	TRBV6-5	TRBJ2-2	CATHGGPTGELFF	TGTGCCACGCACGGGGGGCCCACCGGGGAGCTGTTTTTT
-	TRBD1	TRBV13	TRBJ1-4	CASSRGTGREKLFF	TGTGCCAGCAGCAGAGGGACAGGGAGGGAAAAACTGTTTTTT
-	TRBD2	TRBV7-2	TRBJ2-7	CASSPGLAGASYEQYF	TGTGCCAGCAGCCCCGGACTAGCGGGGGCCTCCTACGAGCAGTACTTC
once	-	TRBV19	TRBJ1-1	CASKVVPNTEAFF	TGTGCCAGTAAAGTAGTTCCGAACACTGAAGCTTTCTTT
-	-	TRBV7-9	TRBJ2-7	CASGFSGEQYF	TGTGCCAGCGGTTTCTCAGGGGAGCAGTACTTC
-	-	TRBV6-4	TRBJ2-1	CASSDSGGSGNEQFF	TGTGCCAGCAGTGACTCTGGGGGGTCGGGCAATGAGCAGTTCTTC
-	-	TRBV5-1	TRBJ1-3	CASSLGDTGNTIYF	TGCGCCAGCAGCTTAGGGGATACTGGAAACACCATATATTTT
-	TRBD2	TRBV27	TRBJ2-2	CASSVGGPGLANTGELFF	TGTGCCAGCAGTGTAGGCGGCCCGGGACTAGCGAACACCGGGGAGCTGTTTTTT
-	-	TRBV7-2	TRBJ1-2	CASSLGGQLLSNYGYTF	TGTGCCAGCAGCTTGGGAGGACAACTCCTTTCCAACTATGGCTACACCTTC
-	-	TRBV7-9	TRBJ1-2	CSSSLSVRDGANGYTF	TGTTCCAGCAGCCTCTCAGTCAGGGATGGTGCAAATGGCTACACCTTC
-	-	TRBV19	TRBJ1-2	CASSTRGGDGYTF	TGTGCCAGTAGTACCCGCGGGGGAGATGGCTACACCTTC
few	-	TRBV5-1	TRBJ2-5	CASRGLQETQYF	TGCGCCAGCAGAGGACTTCAAGAGACCCAGTACTTC
-	-	TRBV7-9	TRBJ2-7	CASSPSGFWSYEQYF	TGTGCCAGCAGCCCGTCGGGGTTTTGGTCCTACGAGCAGTACTTC
-	-	TRBV9	TRBJ2-7	CASSVSLRGGEQYF	TGTGCCAGCAGTGTCTCACTAAGGGGTGGCGAGCAGTACTTC
-	TRBD1	TRBV2	TRBJ1-6	CASRETGAPNSPLHF	TGTGCCAGCAGAGAAACAGGGGCTCCCAATTCACCCCTCCACTTT
-	TRBD1	TRBV7-8	TRBJ2-5	CASSLIRDSEQETQYF	TGTGCCAGCAGCTTAATCAGGGACAGCGAACAAGAGACCCAGTACTTC
-	TRBD2	TRBV7-2	TRBJ2-7	CASSGGGSYEQYF	TGTGCCAGCTCGGGAGGGGGCTCCTACGAGCAGTACTTC
-	-	TRBV18	TRBJ1-2	CASSPRLDSSYGYTF	TGTGCCAGCTCACCGAGGCTCGACAGCAGCTATGGCTACACCTTC
few	-	TRBV12-5	TRBJ1-1	CASGLVGADTEAFF	TGTGCTAGTGGTTTGGTAGGGGCAGACACTGAAGCTTTCTTT
-	TRBD1	TRBV5-8	TRBJ1-5	CASSLRDREHQPQHF	TGTGCCAGCAGCTTGCGGGACAGGGAGCATCAGCCCCAGCATTTT
once	-	TRBV9	TRBJ2-1	CASGQWGQYNEQFF	TGTGCCAGCGGGCAATGGGGGCAGTACAATGAGCAGTTCTTC
-	-	TRBV6-5	TRBJ1-4	CASSRPPPWGEKLFF	TGTGCCAGCAGTCGACCCCCCCCCTGGGGCGAAAAACTGTTTTTT
-	-	TRBV29-1	TRBJ1-2	CSVEPFNYGYTF	TGCAGCGTTGAACCGTTTAACTATGGCTACACCTTC
-	TRBD2	TRBV23-1	TRBJ2-6	CASRDRGVCSGANVLTF	TGCGCCAGCAGAGATCGGGGGGTCTGCTCTGGGGCCAACGTCCTGACTTTC
-	TRBD1	TRBV9	TRBJ1-1	CASSVAGTDEAFF	TGTGCCAGCAGCGTCGCGGGGACAGATGAAGCTTTCTTT
-	TRBD2	TRBV5-1	TRBJ2-1	CASSPGREMGEQFF	TGCGCCAGCAGCCCGGGGCGGGAGATGGGTGAGCAGTTCTTC
once	TRBD1	TRBV6-5	TRBJ1-5	CASSDRGDQPQHF	TGTGCCAGCAGTGACAGGGGCGATCAGCCCCAGCATTTT
-	-	TRBV7-9	TRBJ2-5	CASSLGNLQETQYF	TGTGCCAGCAGCTTAGGCAACCTACAAGAGACCCAGTACTTC
-	TRBD2	TRBV7-3	TRBJ2-3	CASSLSGGITDTQYF	TGTGCCAGCAGCCTCTCGGGGGGAATCACAGATACGCAGTATTTT